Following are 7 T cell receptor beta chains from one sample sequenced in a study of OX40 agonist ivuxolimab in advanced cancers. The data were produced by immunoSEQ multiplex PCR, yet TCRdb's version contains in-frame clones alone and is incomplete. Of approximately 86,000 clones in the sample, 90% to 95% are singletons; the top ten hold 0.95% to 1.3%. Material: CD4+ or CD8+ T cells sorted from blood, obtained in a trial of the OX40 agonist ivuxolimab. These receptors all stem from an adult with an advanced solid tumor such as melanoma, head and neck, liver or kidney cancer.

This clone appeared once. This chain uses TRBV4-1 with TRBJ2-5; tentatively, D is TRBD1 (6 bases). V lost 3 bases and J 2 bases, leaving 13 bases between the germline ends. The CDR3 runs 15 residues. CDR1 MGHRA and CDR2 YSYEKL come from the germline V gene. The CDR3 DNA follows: TGCGCCAGCAGCCAGCGGGTAGGGGGACAAGAGACCCAGTACTTC. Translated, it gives CASSQRVGGQETQYF.

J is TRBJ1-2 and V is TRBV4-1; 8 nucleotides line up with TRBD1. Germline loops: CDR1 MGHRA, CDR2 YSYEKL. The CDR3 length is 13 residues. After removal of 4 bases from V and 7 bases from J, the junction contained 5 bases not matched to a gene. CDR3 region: CASSRTGLGGYTF. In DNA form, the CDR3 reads TGCGCCAGCAGCCGGACAGGGTTGGGTGGCTACACCTTC.

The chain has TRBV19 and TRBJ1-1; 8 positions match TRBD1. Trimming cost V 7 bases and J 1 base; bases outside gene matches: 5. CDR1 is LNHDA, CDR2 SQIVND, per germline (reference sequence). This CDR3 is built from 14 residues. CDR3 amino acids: CASTRDRTNTEAFF. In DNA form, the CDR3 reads TGTGCCAGTACTAGGGACAGGACGAACACTGAAGCTTTCTTT.

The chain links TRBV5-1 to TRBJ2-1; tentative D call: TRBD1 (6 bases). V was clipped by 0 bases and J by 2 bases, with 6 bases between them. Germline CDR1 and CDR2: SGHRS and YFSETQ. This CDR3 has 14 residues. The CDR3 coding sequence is TGCGCCAGCAGCTTGGACAGGGCCTACAATGAGCAGTTCTTC. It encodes CASSLDRAYNEQFF.

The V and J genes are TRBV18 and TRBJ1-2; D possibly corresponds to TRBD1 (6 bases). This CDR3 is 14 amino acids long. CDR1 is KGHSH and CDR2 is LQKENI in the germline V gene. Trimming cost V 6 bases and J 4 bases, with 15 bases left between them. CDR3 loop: CASSYGTLGYGYTF. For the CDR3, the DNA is TGTGCCAGCTCGTACGGGACACTCGGCTATGGCTACACCTTC. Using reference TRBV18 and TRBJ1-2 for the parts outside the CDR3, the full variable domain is NAGVMQNPRHLVRRRGQEARLRCSPMKGHSHVYWYRQLPEEGLKFMVYLQKENIIDESGMPKERFSAEFPKEGPSILRIQQVVRGDSAAYFCASSYGTLGYGYTFGSGTRLTVV.

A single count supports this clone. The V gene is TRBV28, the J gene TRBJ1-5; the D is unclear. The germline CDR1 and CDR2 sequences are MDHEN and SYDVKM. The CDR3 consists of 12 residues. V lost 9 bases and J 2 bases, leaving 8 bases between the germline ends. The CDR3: CASNWGNQPQHF. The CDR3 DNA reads TGTGCCAGTAACTGGGGCAATCAGCCCCAGCATTTT.

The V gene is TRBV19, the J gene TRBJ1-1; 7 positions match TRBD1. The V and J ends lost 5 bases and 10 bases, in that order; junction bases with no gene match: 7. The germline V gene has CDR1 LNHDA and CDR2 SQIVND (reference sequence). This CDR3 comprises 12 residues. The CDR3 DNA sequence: TGTGCCAGTAGTTCGATGGGACAGAGAGCTTTCTTT. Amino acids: CASSSMGQRAFF.